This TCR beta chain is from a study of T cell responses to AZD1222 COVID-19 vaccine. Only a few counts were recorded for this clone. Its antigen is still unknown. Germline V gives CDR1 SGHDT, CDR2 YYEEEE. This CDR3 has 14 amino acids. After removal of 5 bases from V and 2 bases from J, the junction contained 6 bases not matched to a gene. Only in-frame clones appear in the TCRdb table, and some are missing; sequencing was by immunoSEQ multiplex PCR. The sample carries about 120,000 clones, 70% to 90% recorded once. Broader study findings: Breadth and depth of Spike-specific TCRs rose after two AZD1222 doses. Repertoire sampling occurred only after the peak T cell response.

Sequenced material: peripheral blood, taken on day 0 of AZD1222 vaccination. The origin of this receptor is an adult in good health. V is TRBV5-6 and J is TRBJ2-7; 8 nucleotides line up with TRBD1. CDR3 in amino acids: CASRRTGQTYEQYF. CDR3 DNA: TGTGCCAGCAGGCGGACAGGGCAGACCTACGAGCAGTACTTC.